This T cell receptor (beta chain) was sequenced during a study of blood T cells in healthy people across ages. Using a J-beta primer mix together with a sample-barcoded 5' primer, a second PCR was run for about 6 to 12 cycles. A template-switch adaptor with 12 random nucleotides tagged each cDNA molecule. All samples yielded 3 million or more CDR3-containing paired-end reads. TCRdb processed the 5' RACE reads anew with MiXCR; each CDR3 protein has one entry. The table includes 600,000 or so distinct CDR3 sequences, around 20% detected once. Trimming removed 2 bases from V and 4 bases from J, with 8 bases in between. The CDR3 sequence is 14 residues long. CDR1 is MDHEN and CDR2 is SYDVKM in the germline V gene. Those donating, healthy Caucasian individuals from Russia, were aged roughly 6 to 95. This clonotype was counted ten times or more.

The chain links TRBV28 to TRBJ1-4; the D gene is possibly TRBD1 (6 bases). Sequenced input: blood. The sequence was collected from a man between 65 and 85 years old in good health. The DNA for the CDR3 is TGTGCCAGCAGTTTAGAACAGGGTAATGAAAAACTGTTTTTT. It specifies CASSLEQGNEKLFF.